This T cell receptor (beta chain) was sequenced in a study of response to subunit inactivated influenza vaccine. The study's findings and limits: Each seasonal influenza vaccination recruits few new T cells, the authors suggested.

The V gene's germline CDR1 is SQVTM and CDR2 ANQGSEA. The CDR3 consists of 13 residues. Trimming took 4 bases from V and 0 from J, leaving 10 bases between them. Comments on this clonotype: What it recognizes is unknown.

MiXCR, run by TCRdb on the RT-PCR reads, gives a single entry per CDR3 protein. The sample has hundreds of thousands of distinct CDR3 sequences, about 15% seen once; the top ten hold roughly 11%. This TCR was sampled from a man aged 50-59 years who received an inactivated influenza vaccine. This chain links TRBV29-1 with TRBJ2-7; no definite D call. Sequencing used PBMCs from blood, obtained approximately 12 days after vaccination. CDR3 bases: TGCAGCGTTGGGCCCGCTGGCTCCTACGAGCAGTACTTC. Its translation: CSVGPAGSYEQYF.